The 24 T cell receptor beta chains given below trace back to one sample, sequenced in a study of T cells after yellow fever vaccination. MiXCR, applied by TCRdb to the 5' RACE reads, yields one record per CDR3 protein. The sample yields about 320,000 distinct CDR3 sequences, around 10% seen once. The sample was CD4+ T cells sorted from PBMCs, taken 45 days after the yellow fever booster vaccination. The receptors here all came from a man younger than 35 who received the YFV17D yellow fever vaccine.

This clonotype was detected ten times or more. The chain combines TRBV4-2 with TRBJ2-3; tentatively, D is TRBD1 or TRBD2 (6 bases each). With 3 bases removed from V and 2 bases from J, the gap between germline ends came to 18 bases. Germline V gene lookup returns CDR1 LGHNA and CDR2 YNFKEQ. This CDR3 has 17 residues. The CDR3 bases are TGTGCCAGCAGCCAGGGGGCGACTAGAGGAAACACAGATACGCAGTATTTT. It specifies CASSQGATRGNTDTQYF.

This clonotype was observed a few times. This chain connects TRBV7-6 to TRBJ2-3; 7 bases match TRBD2. The CDR3 has 15 residues. Germline-derived CDR1 and CDR2 are SGHVS and FNYEAQ. Trimming removed 2 bases from V and 8 bases from J; junction bases left unmatched: 10. The CDR3 sequence is CASSLNDGRSFTQYF. The CDR3 bases are TGTGCCAGCAGCTTAAACGACGGGAGGTCTTTTACGCAGTATTTT.

The chain couples TRBV10-1 to TRBJ2-1, with 8 bases matching TRBD2. The CDR3 contains 15 residues. In germline, CDR1 is WNHNN, CDR2 SYGVQD (reference sequence). The V segment lost 1 base and the J segment 9 bases; nucleotides outside the gene matches: 8. Written as DNA, the CDR3 is TGCGCCAGCAGTGAGTACGGGCGGGGGGCCGGTGAGCAGTTCTTC. Its protein product is CASSEYGRGAGEQFF.

The J gene is TRBJ2-2, the V gene TRBV20-1, with D uncertain. Per the germline V gene, CDR1 is DFQATT and CDR2 is SNEGSKA (reference sequence). This CDR3 is built from 10 residues. The DNA for the CDR3 is TGCAGGGATCAAGGGGGGGAGCTGTTTTTT. This translates into CRDQGGELFF.

J is TRBJ2-2 and V is TRBV10-3; D is perhaps TRBD2 (6 bases). The V end was cut by 6 bases, the J end by 5 bases, with 7 bases between. The germline V gene has CDR1 ENHRY and CDR2 SYGVKD. The CDR3 spans 12 residues. The CDR3 loop reads CAIRGGTGELFF. The CDR3 DNA sequence: TGTGCCATCAGGGGAGGAACCGGGGAGCTGTTTTTT.

This chain uses TRBV7-2 with TRBJ2-7; D is perhaps TRBD2 (5 bases). This CDR3 is 17 amino acids long. In germline, CDR1 is SGHTA, CDR2 FQGNSA. Trimming left V 5 bases short and J 2 bases short, with 22 bases between. The CDR3 reads CASSPSSGGTTPYEQYF. Here the CDR3 DNA reads TGTGCCAGCAGCCCCTCCAGCGGAGGAACTACCCCCTACGAGCAGTACTTC.

This clonotype has only a few counts. The rearrangement links TRBV9 to TRBJ2-5, with 7 bases lining up with TRBD1. Trimming cost V 0 bases and J 3 bases; bases outside gene matches: 5. The CDR3 is 15 amino acids. Germline V lookup: CDR1 SGDLS, CDR2 YYNGEE. The CDR3 DNA follows: TGTGCCAGCAGCGTAGCTCCGGGACAGAAAGAGACCCAGTACTTC. Its translation: CASSVAPGQKETQYF.

This clonotype came up a few times. The chain combines TRBV5-6 with TRBJ1-2; 7 bases map to TRBD1. CDR3 size: 15 residues. Germline V gene sequence: CDR1 SGHDT, CDR2 YYEEEE. V dropped 4 bases and J dropped 2; count of bases not matched to a gene: 8. CDR3 amino acids: CASSLRQGRNYGYTF. The DNA of the CDR3 is TGTGCCAGCAGCCTCAGACAGGGTAGGAACTATGGCTACACCTTC. Looking up the rest from reference TRBV5-6 and TRBJ1-2 gives the full variable domain: DAGVTQSPTHLIKTRGQQVTLRCSPKSGHDTVSWYQQALGQGPQFIFQYYEEEERQRGNFPDRFSGHQFPNYSSELNVNALLLGDSALYLCASSLRQGRNYGYTFGSGTRLTVV.

The chain joins TRBV7-2 to TRBJ2-3; the D gene is possibly TRBD2 (6 bases). The CDR3 is 16 residues long. Trimming removed 1 base from V and 1 base from J, with 12 bases in between. CDR1 SGHTA and CDR2 FQGNSA come from the germline V gene. The CDR3 is CASSLVAGSRTDTQYF. The CDR3 bases are TGTGCCAGCAGCTTAGTGGCGGGGAGCCGCACAGATACGCAGTATTTT.

The rearrangement uses TRBV7-8 and TRBJ1-2; 7 nucleotides line up with TRBD1. This CDR3 is built from 14 residues. Per the germline V gene, CDR1 is SGHVS and CDR2 is FQNEAQ. V lost 5 bases and J lost 4; bases outside the gene matches: 7. CDR3 residues: CASSMTGTAYGYTF. Written as DNA, the CDR3 is TGTGCCAGCAGCATGACCGGGACAGCCTATGGCTACACCTTC.

Many counts were recorded for this clonotype. CDR3 protein: CASNRGPETQYF. The CDR3 coding sequence is TGTGCCAGCAACCGGGGACCAGAGACCCAGTACTTC. The chain carries TRBV5-6 and TRBJ2-5, with D possibly called TRBD1 or TRBD2 (5 bases each). Trimming shortened V by 6 bases and J by 4 bases, and 10 bases separated the two germline ends. The length of the CDR3 is 12 residues. From germline, CDR1 is SGHDT and CDR2 YYEEEE.

This clonotype showed up many times. The chain joins TRBV29-1 to TRBJ2-7; D is unclear. V was shortened by 8 bases and J by 6 bases, with 20 bases between the two germline ends. The CDR3 covers 13 residues. Germline CDR1 reads SQVTM; CDR2 reads ANQGSEA. CDR3 in amino acids: CSISALGNGEQYF. CDR3 nucleotides: TGCAGCATCTCCGCTCTGGGGAATGGCGAGCAGTACTTC.

The chain recombines TRBV3-1 with TRBJ1-2; D not certain. V lost 0 bases to trimming and J lost 7 bases, with 12 bases between them. CDR3 size: 14 residues. Germline CDR1 and CDR2: LGHDT and YNNKEL (reference sequence). CDR3 bases: TGTGCCAGCAGCCAAGATGGCATCCTGGGTGGCTACACCTTC. It translates to CASSQDGILGGYTF.

The chain uses TRBV5-1 and TRBJ1-1; 8 nucleotides match TRBD1. Germline V gene data show CDR1 as SGHRS and CDR2 as YFSETQ. The CDR3 runs 16 residues. V trimming: 0 bases; J trimming: 4 bases; junction bases outside the gene matches: 8. The CDR3: CASSLDSGGGFTEAFF. The CDR3 nucleotides are TGCGCCAGCAGCTTGGATTCAGGGGGCGGGTTCACTGAAGCTTTCTTT. The variable domain in full, completed from reference TRBV5-1 and TRBJ1-1, reads KAGVTQTPRYLIKTRGQQVTLSCSPISGHRSVSWYQQTPGQGLQFLFEYFSETQRNKGNFPGRFSGRQFSNSRSEMNVSTLELGDSALYLCASSLDSGGGFTEAFFGQGTRLTVV.

This clonotype has ten or more counts. This rearrangement joins TRBV7-2 to TRBJ2-7; D call uncertain. The CDR3 consists of 13 residues. The germline gives CDR1 SGHTA, CDR2 FQGNSA. The ends were cut back, 5 bases at V and 3 bases at J, with 11 bases in the middle. Here the CDR3 reads CASSADGFYEQYV. The CDR3 DNA reads TGTGCCAGCAGCGCTGACGGGTTCTACGAGCAGTACGTC.

The chain carries TRBV5-6 and TRBJ2-5; TRBD2 aligns across 7 bases. CDR1 is SGHDT and CDR2 is YYEEEE in the germline V gene. J gave up 5 bases and V 4 bases, and 5 bases lay outside the gene matches. This CDR3 contains 13 residues. CDR3 residues: CASSPAGLETQYF. The CDR3 region has the DNA TGTGCCAGCAGCCCAGCGGGGTTGGAGACCCAGTACTTC. Filled out from reference TRBV5-6 and TRBJ2-5, the complete variable domain reads DAGVTQSPTHLIKTRGQQVTLRCSPKSGHDTVSWYQQALGQGPQFIFQYYEEEERQRGNFPDRFSGHQFPNYSSELNVNALLLGDSALYLCASSPAGLETQYFGPGTRLLVL.

This chain uses TRBV7-2 with TRBJ1-5, with 7 nucleotides matching TRBD1. This CDR3 has 14 amino acids. CDR1 and CDR2 from the germline V gene are SGHTA and FQGNSA. The ends lost 4 bases at V and 7 bases at J; junction bases unmatched: 7. The chain's CDR3 is CASSSGQFTQPQHF. DNA of the CDR3: TGTGCCAGCAGCTCGGGACAGTTTACCCAGCCCCAGCATTTT.

This chain joins TRBV11-2 and TRBJ2-7; a weak D match, TRBD1 (5 bases). Germline values: CDR1 SGHAT, CDR2 FQNNGV. CDR3 length: 13 residues. With 2 bases removed from V and 5 bases from J, the gap between germline ends came to 10 bases. The CDR3 spells CASSLPGRDEQYF. For the CDR3, the DNA is TGTGCCAGCAGCTTACCGGGCAGGGACGAGCAGTACTTC.

This chain uses TRBV5-1 with TRBJ2-5, with 7 bases fitting TRBD1. Unmatched junction bases numbered 7, after V lost 5 bases and J lost 0 bases. This CDR3 is built from 15 residues. Per germline, CDR1 SGHRS and CDR2 YFSETQ. CDR3 residues: CASSQGVGNQETQYF. The CDR3, as DNA: TGCGCCAGCAGTCAGGGGGTCGGAAACCAAGAGACCCAGTACTTC.

This clonotype was observed many times. The rearrangement links TRBV9 to TRBJ2-6; tentative D call: TRBD2 (5 bases). The CDR3 length is 15 residues. Germline loops: CDR1 SGDLS, CDR2 YYNGEE. The V end was cut by 0 bases, the J end by 1 base, with 5 bases between. CDR3 coding DNA: TGTGCCAGCAGCGTAGCGGGGTCTGGGGCCAACGTCCTGACTTTC. Amino acid sequence: CASSVAGSGANVLTF.

V and J are TRBV14 and TRBJ2-2, with no clear D. V was shortened by 1 base and J by 1 base, with 10 bases between the two germline ends. The CDR3 sequence is 16 residues long. CDR1 is SGHDN, CDR2 FVKESK, per germline. CDR3 sequence (DNA): TGTGCCAGCAGCCAAGGCCAAACGCTGAACACCGGGGAGCTGTTTTTT. This translates into CASSQGQTLNTGELFF.

This clonotype turned up a few times. J is TRBJ1-5 and V is TRBV10-3, with D tentatively TRBD1 (6 bases). Germline V gene lookup returns CDR1 ENHRY and CDR2 SYGVKD. Trimming cost V 6 bases and J 6 bases, with 15 bases left between them. The CDR3 sequence is 14 residues long. DNA for the CDR3: TGTGCCATCAGCGCAGGGGAAGGGGGTCAGCCCCAGCATTTT. Protein sequence: CAISAGEGGQPQHF.

This clonotype was seen a handful of times. The chain is built from TRBV28 and TRBJ1-2; D unclear. Trimming stripped 8 bases from V and 4 bases from J, with 11 bases between. The CDR3 extends over 12 amino acids. From germline, CDR1 is MDHEN and CDR2 SYDVKM. In nucleotides, the CDR3 is TGTGCCAGCGGGTTGTGGGGCTATGGCTACACCTTC. Residues: CASGLWGYGYTF.

This clonotype showed up just a few times. The rearrangement uses TRBV6-5 and TRBJ1-2; D is possibly TRBD1 (5 bases). V gave up 7 bases and J gave up 7 bases, with 13 bases separating them. The CDR3 spans 12 residues. CDR1 and CDR2 (germline): MNHEY, SVGAGI. This chain's CDR3 is CASNGGRVGYTF. CDR3 DNA: TGTGCCAGCAATGGGGGGAGGGTTGGCTACACCTTC.